The 23 T cell receptor beta chains presented below share a single source sample, sequenced in a study of blood T cell repertoires in COVID-19. The table came from immunoSEQ multiplex PCR; TCRdb's copy has only in-frame clones and leaves some out. The sample lists 84,000 or so clones, roughly 80% occurring once. The sequencing input was peripheral blood. These TCRs come from a human donor in a cohort sampled during active COVID-19.

V is TRBV7-2 and J is TRBJ2-2; 8 nucleotides match TRBD2. CDR3 length: 15 amino acids. Germline CDR1 and CDR2: SGHTA and FQGNSA. Trimming removed 6 bases from V and 4 bases from J; junction bases left unmatched: 7. Here the CDR3 reads CASSRTGGATGELFF. DNA for the CDR3: TGTGCCAGCAGTCGCACGGGGGGGGCCACCGGGGAGCTGTTTTTT.

This sequence joins TRBV2 and TRBJ2-7; no clear D. The CDR3 contains 11 residues. Germline V gene data show CDR1 as SNHLY and CDR2 as FYNNEI. V was clipped by 2 bases and J by 7 bases, with 6 bases between them. As DNA, the CDR3 is TGTGCCAGCAGTGAACAGTCGGAGCAGTACTTC. As protein: CASSEQSEQYF. The full variable domain, its missing parts supplied by reference TRBV2 and TRBJ2-7, is EPEVTQTPSHQVTQMGQEVILRCVPISNHLYFYWYRQILGQKVEFLVSFYNNEISEKSEIFDDQFSVERPDGSNFTLKIRSTKLEDSAMYFCASSEQSEQYFGPGTRLTVT.

The chain employs TRBV19 and TRBJ2-5, with a possible D match to TRBD1 (5 bases). The CDR3 sequence is 13 residues long. Trimming shortened V by 8 bases and J by 4 bases, and 14 bases separated the two germline ends. CDR1 is LNHDA, CDR2 SQIVND, per germline (reference sequence). CDR3: CASSIGQGETQYF. Here the CDR3 DNA reads TGTGCCAGTTCGATCGGACAAGGAGAGACCCAGTACTTC. The entire variable domain, with the rest obtained from reference TRBV19 and TRBJ2-5, is as follows: DGGITQSPKYLFRKEGQNVTLSCEQNLNHDAMYWYRQDPGQGLRLIYYSQIVNDFQKGDIAEGYSVSREKKESFPLTVTSAQKNPTAFYLCASSIGQGETQYFGPGTRLLVL.

The chain carries TRBV28 and TRBJ1-5, with 9 positions matching TRBD1. This CDR3 spans 12 amino acids. J gave up 6 bases and V 10 bases, and 4 bases lay outside the gene matches. The V gene's germline CDR1 is MDHEN and CDR2 SYDVKM. The CDR3 loop is CATGQGSQPQHF. The CDR3, as DNA: TGTGCCACCGGACAGGGGAGTCAGCCCCAGCATTTT.

This clone came up once. The rearrangement uses TRBV30 and TRBJ1-2; D gene unclear. CDR3 length: 13 amino acids. Trimming took 3 bases from V and 0 from J, leaving 8 bases between them. CDR1 and CDR2 (germline): GTSNPN, SVGIG (reference sequence). CDR3 coding DNA: TGTGCCTGGAGCCCCCAGACTAACTATGGCTACACCTTC. This gives the protein CAWSPQTNYGYTF. Full variable domain (outside the CDR3, taken from reference TRBV30 and TRBJ1-2): SQTIHQWPATLVQPVGSPLSLECTVEGTSNPNLYWYRQAAGRGLQLLFYSVGIGQISSEVPQNLSASRPQDRQFILSSKKLLLSDSGFYLCAWSPQTNYGYTFGSGTRLTVV.

The chain carries TRBV7-2 and TRBJ2-7, with TRBD2 identical over 13 bases. Trimming cost V 3 bases and J 7 bases; bases outside gene matches: 9. CDR1 and CDR2 (germline): SGHTA, FQGNSA. The CDR3 covers 16 residues. In DNA form, the CDR3 reads TGTGCCAGCAGCTTTGTCGGGACTAGCGGGGCGGGAGAGCAGTACTTC. This translates into CASSFVGTSGAGEQYF. The full variable domain, with the rest looked up from reference TRBV7-2 and TRBJ2-7, is GAGVSQSPSNKVTEKGKDVELRCDPISGHTALYWYRQSLGQGLEFLIYFQGNSAPDKSGLPSDRFSAERTGGSVSTLTIQRTQQEDSAVYLCASSFVGTSGAGEQYFGPGTRLTVT.

This clone has more than one count but fewer than ten. V is TRBV10-2 and J is TRBJ1-6; D is uncertain. In germline, CDR1 is WSHSY, CDR2 SAAADI. The V gene lost 8 bases and the J gene lost 10 bases, with 9 bases spanning the gap. CDR3 length equals 11 residues. This chain's CDR3 is CASGPGSPLHF. The CDR3 DNA sequence: TGCGCCAGCGGTCCGGGGTCACCCCTCCACTTT.

This chain joins TRBV23-1 and TRBJ1-2; 9 bases agree with TRBD1. TRBV23-1 is classed as an ORF, of uncertain function. The J segment lost 2 bases and the V segment lost 2 bases, leaving 0 bases of the junction unmatched. The CDR3 totals 14 residues. The chain's CDR3 is CASSQGTGNYGYTF. The CDR3 nucleotides are TGCGCCAGCAGTCAAGGGACAGGGAACTATGGCTACACCTTC.

This rearrangement joins TRBV6-5 to TRBJ1-3, with D maybe TRBD1 (5 bases). The CDR3 extends over 12 amino acids. Germline assignment: CDR1 MNHEY and CDR2 SVGAGI. The germline V and J ends were trimmed by 6 bases and 3 bases, with 6 bases remaining between them. CDR3: CASRGLGNTIYF. The CDR3 DNA sequence: TGTGCCAGCAGGGGGCTTGGAAACACCATATATTTT.

This chain joins TRBV6-5 and TRBJ2-7; possibly TRBD2 for D (5 bases). The germline V and J ends were trimmed by 6 bases and 12 bases, with 18 bases remaining between them. This CDR3 comprises 12 residues. Germline loops: CDR1 MNHEY, CDR2 SVGAGI. CDR3 in DNA: TGTGCCAGCAGGCAGGCGGGTGGGCCCCCGTACTTC. This translates into CASRQAGGPPYF.

This clone has more than one count but fewer than ten. The rearrangement uses TRBV13 and TRBJ2-5; TRBD1 might be the D (5 bases). V gave up 5 bases and J gave up 5 bases, with 18 bases separating them. The V gene's germline CDR1 is PRHDT and CDR2 FYEKMQ (reference sequence). CDR3 length: 15 residues. CDR3 sequence reads: CASSQSLKGQETQYF. Here the CDR3 DNA reads TGTGCCAGCAGCCAATCCCTTAAGGGGCAGGAGACCCAGTACTTC.

The chain carries TRBV2 and TRBJ2-5; D gene unclear. From germline, CDR1 is SNHLY and CDR2 FYNNEI. Trimming removed 1 base at V and 4 bases at J, with 7 bases between. The CDR3 spans 13 residues. The CDR3 region is CASSEESGETQYF. The CDR3 DNA follows: TGTGCCAGCAGTGAAGAGTCCGGAGAGACCCAGTACTTC.

Only a few counts were recorded for this clone. V usage is TRBV5-8 and J usage is TRBJ1-6; D is unresolved. The germline V gene has CDR1 SGHTS and CDR2 YDEGEE. The CDR3 is 13 residues long. The V end lost 4 bases, the J end lost 11 bases, and 13 bases lay between the germline ends. The CDR3 DNA is TGTGCCAGCAGCCCGGGATTCTACGCACCCCTCCACTTT. This encodes CASSPGFYAPLHF.

CDR3 in DNA: TGCGCCAGCAGCCCACAGGGCGCGGGGGCCAACGTCCTGACTTTC. It codes for CASSPQGAGANVLTF. The rearrangement links TRBV5-1 to TRBJ2-6, with a weak D call TRBD1 (6 bases). The V and J ends lost 4 bases and 4 bases respectively, with 12 bases between them. Germline lookup yields CDR1 SGHRS and CDR2 YFSETQ. This CDR3 is 15 amino acids long.

This chain connects TRBV7-9 to TRBJ2-7, with 7 bases lining up with TRBD2. Trimming removed 7 bases from V and 4 bases from J; junction bases left unmatched: 10. Germline CDR1 reads SEHNR; CDR2 reads FQNEAQ (reference sequence). CDR3 length: 14 residues. As DNA, the CDR3 is TGTGCCAGCACCCAGGGAGGGGCTTTTTACGAGCAGTACTTC. Its protein is CASTQGGAFYEQYF.

J is TRBJ2-7 and V is TRBV6-5, with TRBD1 as a possible D gene (5 bases). Trimming pared 4 bases from V and 4 bases from J, leaving 17 bases between. Germline-derived CDR1 and CDR2 are MNHEY and SVGAGI. The CDR3 covers 15 residues. In DNA form, the CDR3 reads TGTGCCAGCAGTTTTCAGGGTCGCGCCGGGTACGAGCAGTACTTC. This gives the protein CASSFQGRAGYEQYF.

The rearrangement joins TRBV11-3 to TRBJ2-2; no clear D gene. Per the germline V gene, CDR1 is SGHNT and CDR2 is YENEEA. This CDR3 has 11 residues. Trimming shortened V by 2 bases and J by 7 bases, and 2 bases separated the two germline ends. The CDR3 bases are TGTGCCAGCAGCTTACACGGGGAGCTGTTTTTT. This translates into CASSLHGELFF.

V gene TRBV9 combines with J gene TRBJ1-1, with 9 positions matching TRBD1. The J segment lost 4 bases and the V segment lost 1 base, leaving 14 bases of the junction unmatched. Germline loops: CDR1 SGDLS, CDR2 YYNGEE. The CDR3 consists of 18 residues. The CDR3 is CASSVIPTGGGGGTEAFF. CDR3 nucleotide sequence: TGTGCCAGCAGCGTAATTCCCACAGGGGGCGGAGGGGGCACTGAAGCTTTCTTT.

The chain employs TRBV5-1 and TRBJ2-5, with TRBD1 matching over 9 bases. The J segment lost 7 bases and the V segment lost 0 bases, leaving 4 bases of the junction unmatched. This CDR3 is built from 14 residues. Germline CDR1 SGHRS, CDR2 YFSETQ. CDR3 protein: CASSLGTGEGTQYF. The CDR3, as DNA: TGCGCCAGCAGCTTGGGGACAGGGGAGGGGACCCAGTACTTC. Full variable domain (remainder filled in from reference TRBV5-1 and TRBJ2-5): KAGVTQTPRYLIKTRGQQVTLSCSPISGHRSVSWYQQTPGQGLQFLFEYFSETQRNKGNFPGRFSGRQFSNSRSEMNVSTLELGDSALYLCASSLGTGEGTQYFGPGTRLLVL.

The V gene is TRBV5-1, the J gene TRBJ1-1, with 8 bases matching TRBD1. V trimming: 4 bases; J trimming: 4 bases; junction bases outside the gene matches: 3. The CDR3 runs to 13 residues. The germline V gene encodes CDR1 SGHRS and CDR2 YFSETQ. The chain's CDR3 is CASSVTGGTEAFF. CDR3 DNA: TGCGCCAGCAGCGTAACAGGGGGCACTGAAGCTTTCTTT.

The rearrangement joins TRBV4-3 to TRBJ2-7, with 9 bases that match TRBD1. The CDR3 is 15 residues long. Losses at the gene ends were 4 bases for V and 3 bases for J; bases not matched to a gene: 7. Per germline, CDR1 LGHNA and CDR2 YSLEER. In nucleotides, the CDR3 is TGCGCCAGCAGCCGTACCGGGACAGGGCACTACGAGCAGTACTTC. Its translation is CASSRTGTGHYEQYF.

The sample holds many counts of this clone. V usage is TRBV28 and J usage is TRBJ1-5, with D perhaps TRBD1 (5 bases). This CDR3 has 16 amino acids. CDR1 is MDHEN, CDR2 SYDVKM, per germline. V dropped 6 bases and J dropped 7 bases, with 22 bases sitting between them. CDR3 sequence: CASSPLWAGRDQPQHF. Here the CDR3 DNA reads TGTGCCAGCAGCCCCCTGTGGGCAGGGCGGGACCAGCCCCAGCATTTT.

This clone appeared once. The chain combines TRBV6-5 with TRBJ2-7; weak D call: TRBD1 (5 bases). Germline V gives CDR1 MNHEY, CDR2 SVGAGI. The CDR3 length is 15 residues. Trimming took off 0 bases at V and 1 base at J, with 10 bases between the two ends. The CDR3 is CASSYSRQGSYEQYF. In nucleotides, the CDR3 is TGTGCCAGCAGTTACTCCCGGCAGGGTTCCTACGAGCAGTACTTC.